This entry lists 22 T cell receptor beta chains sequenced from one sample in a study of shared clonotypes between healthy human individuals. Sequencing was performed with immunoSEQ multiplex PCR; in TCRdb, only in-frame clones are kept and a portion is missing. The table lists fewer than 700,000 clones, about 80% of them singletons. Input material: PBMCs. These TCRs come from a woman aged 40 to 49 in good health. Some clones in this sample may be carry-over from other donors' samples.

The V call is TRBV30, the J call TRBJ1-3; D is unclear. Germline V gives CDR1 GTSNPN, CDR2 SVGIG (reference sequence). Trimming stripped 1 base from V and 5 bases from J, with 0 bases between. The CDR3 is 10 residues long. CDR3 bases: TGTGCCTGGAGTGGAAACACCATATATTTT. Protein sequence: CAWSGNTIYF.

The table lists this clone with a count of one. This chain uses TRBV27 with TRBJ2-1; 10 bases are a match to TRBD1. The CDR3 loop spans 16 amino acids. Germline V gives CDR1 MNHEY, CDR2 SMNVEV (reference sequence). V shed 5 bases and J 5 bases; nucleotides not matched to a gene: 9. The CDR3 protein is CASSARDRGANNEQFF. CDR3 in DNA: TGTGCCAGCAGTGCCCGGGACAGGGGAGCTAACAATGAGCAGTTCTTC.

The rearrangement links TRBV5-4 to TRBJ1-1, with no clear D. CDR1 is SGHNT and CDR2 is YYREEE in the germline V gene (reference sequence). V lost 4 bases, J lost 0 bases, and 7 bases lay in between. The CDR3 is made up of 13 amino acids. CDR3 residues: CASSRNLNTEAFF. DNA of the CDR3: TGTGCCAGCAGCAGGAATCTGAACACTGAAGCTTTCTTT.

The chain joins TRBV4-1 to TRBJ2-7; 7 bases are a match to TRBD2. Germline V CDR1 and CDR2: MGHRA, YSYEKL. CDR3 size: 15 residues. J lost 6 bases, V lost 3 bases, and 11 bases had no gene match. The CDR3 reads CASSQGVGRALEQYF. Written as DNA, the CDR3 is TGCGCCAGCAGCCAGGGTGTGGGGAGGGCCCTCGAGCAGTACTTC.

The chain uses TRBV19 and TRBJ2-5; 7 nucleotides match TRBD2. The junction had 6 bases not matched to a gene; V was cut back by 3 bases and J by 2 bases. Looked up from germline, CDR1 is LNHDA and CDR2 is SQIVND (reference sequence). CDR3 length: 15 residues. This chain's CDR3 is CASSMVAGIQETQYF. The CDR3 coding sequence is TGTGCCAGTAGTATGGTAGCGGGTATTCAAGAGACCCAGTACTTC.

The chain recombines TRBV9 with TRBJ2-1, with D possibly TRBD2 on 6 matching bases. The CDR3 totals 14 residues. Germline CDR1 is SGDLS and CDR2 is YYNGEE. Trimming took 6 bases from V and 0 from J, leaving 10 bases between them. The DNA of the CDR3 is TGTGCCAGCACCCGGGAGAACTCCTACAATGAGCAGTTCTTC. It codes for CASTRENSYNEQFF.

The chain carries TRBV30 and TRBJ2-2; the D is unclear. V lost 3 bases and J 7 bases, leaving 6 bases between the germline ends. Germline CDR1 and CDR2: GTSNPN and SVGIG (reference sequence). The CDR3 consists of 11 residues. This CDR3 is CAWSRVGELFF. The CDR3 coding sequence is TGTGCCTGGAGCCGAGTCGGGGAGCTGTTTTTT.

The V gene is TRBV7-9, the J gene TRBJ1-1, with D unclear. Germline CDR1 and CDR2: SEHNR and FQNEAQ (reference sequence). Trimming stripped 4 bases from V and 1 base from J, with 13 bases between. This CDR3 region has 15 residues. CDR3 protein: CASSSNSQGNTEAFF. The CDR3 nucleotides are TGTGCCAGCAGCTCAAATTCCCAAGGGAACACTGAAGCTTTCTTT.

This chain joins TRBV10-1 and TRBJ2-3, with D possibly TRBD2 on 5 matching bases. CDR3 length: 15 residues. V was trimmed by 0 bases and J by 0 bases, leaving 7 bases between them. Germline values: CDR1 WNHNN, CDR2 SYGVQD (reference sequence). The CDR3 reads CASSESGKSTDTQYF. The CDR3 nucleotides read TGCGCCAGCAGTGAGTCCGGGAAAAGCACAGATACGCAGTATTTT.

V is TRBV29-1 and J is TRBJ2-5; TRBD2 aligns across 15 bases. V shed 6 bases, J shed 5 bases, and the junction held 4 bases outside the gene matches. CDR1 and CDR2 (germline): SQVTM, ANQGSEA. The CDR3 runs 14 residues. This chain's CDR3 is CSVPGTSGRETQYF. The CDR3 DNA follows: TGCAGCGTCCCCGGGACTAGCGGGAGGGAGACCCAGTACTTC.

V and J are TRBV4-2 and TRBJ2-7, with no clear D. The CDR3 has 16 amino acids. V shed 1 base and J shed 0 bases, with 13 bases lying between them. In germline, CDR1 is LGHNA, CDR2 YNFKEQ. CDR3 protein: CASSQGLGVSSYEQYF. Here the CDR3 DNA reads TGTGCCAGCAGCCAAGGTCTGGGCGTGAGCTCCTACGAGCAGTACTTC.

The V and J genes are TRBV27 and TRBJ2-7, with 7 nucleotides matching TRBD1. The CDR3 loop spans 15 amino acids. Germline V lookup: CDR1 MNHEY, CDR2 SMNVEV (reference sequence). V lost 6 bases, J lost 3 bases, and 11 bases stayed unmatched. The CDR3 DNA sequence: TGTGCCAGCAGAGATTACCGGGACAGAGACTACGAGCAGTACTTC. It is translated as CASRDYRDRDYEQYF.

CDR3 sequence reads: CASSPPSKETQYF. The CDR3 nucleotides are TGTGCCAGCTCACCCCCATCAAAAGAGACCCAGTACTTC. The chain combines TRBV18 with TRBJ2-5; D remains unclear. Trimming removed 3 bases at V and 3 bases at J, with 8 bases between. Germline CDR1 and CDR2: KGHSH and LQKENI. This CDR3 is 13 amino acids long.

The V call is TRBV7-9, the J call TRBJ2-1; 7 positions match TRBD1. CDR3 length: 14 amino acids. V dropped 5 bases and J dropped 8; count of bases not matched to a gene: 9. Germline assignment: CDR1 SEHNR and CDR2 FQNEAQ (reference sequence). DNA for the CDR3: TGTGCCAGCAGCACCGACAGGGTCCAGGATGAGCAGTTCTTC. Translation: CASSTDRVQDEQFF.

The chain is built from TRBV28 and TRBJ1-4; maybe TRBD1 (5 bases). CDR3 size: 16 residues. Trimming shortened V by 2 bases and J by 4 bases, and 14 bases separated the two germline ends. CDR1 MDHEN and CDR2 SYDVKM come from the germline V gene. The CDR3 DNA sequence: TGTGCCAGCAGTTTAAGGGACGCTGCAGTTAATGAAAAACTGTTTTTT. Translated, it gives CASSLRDAAVNEKLFF.

V gene TRBV28 combines with J gene TRBJ2-7; D possibly corresponds to TRBD1 (5 bases). Germline V gene lookup returns CDR1 MDHEN and CDR2 SYDVKM. The CDR3 is 12 residues long. V was clipped by 4 bases and J by 6 bases, with 10 bases between them. The CDR3 region is CASSSDTGEQYF. CDR3 nucleotides: TGTGCCAGCAGTTCGGACACTGGCGAGCAGTACTTC. Looking up the rest from reference TRBV28 and TRBJ2-7 gives the full variable domain: DVKVTQSSRYLVKRTGEKVFLECVQDMDHENMFWYRQDPGLGLRLIYFSYDVKMKEKGDIPEGYSVSREKKERFSLILESASTNQTSMYLCASSSDTGEQYFGPGTRLTVT.

This chain connects TRBV5-4 to TRBJ2-5; TRBD1 aligns across 9 bases. CDR1 is SGHNT and CDR2 is YYREEE in the germline V gene (reference sequence). J lost 4 bases, V lost 2 bases, and 6 bases had no gene match. This CDR3 contains 15 residues. The CDR3 nucleotides read TGTGCCAGCAGCTTAGACACGACAGGGGGAGAGACCCAGTACTTC. It specifies CASSLDTTGGETQYF.

The J gene is TRBJ1-1, the V gene TRBV9, with 7 bases aligning to TRBD1. Germline V gene data show CDR1 as SGDLS and CDR2 as YYNGEE. The J segment lost 4 bases and the V segment lost 3 bases, leaving 3 bases of the junction unmatched. The CDR3 spans 13 residues. The DNA of the CDR3 is TGTGCCAGCAGCGGGACAGGCGTCACTGAAGCTTTCTTT. Translating gives CASSGTGVTEAFF.

This chain links TRBV28 with TRBJ2-2; 7 bases agree with TRBD1. Germline values: CDR1 MDHEN, CDR2 SYDVKM. This CDR3 is built from 16 residues. With 7 bases clipped from V and 6 bases from J, the junction kept 14 bases outside the gene matches. The CDR3 nucleotides are TGTGCCAGCACACCAACCGGGACAGAGATTCCCGGGGAGCTGTTTTTT. Amino acids: CASTPTGTEIPGELFF.

The chain joins TRBV7-9 to TRBJ2-3, with 11 bases that match TRBD2. CDR1 is SEHNR and CDR2 is FQNEAQ in the germline V gene (reference sequence). CDR3 length: 18 residues. The J segment lost 0 bases and the V segment lost 5 bases, leaving 10 bases of the junction unmatched. The CDR3 reads CASSRLAGGPFSTDTQYF. CDR3 DNA sequence: TGTGCCAGCAGCCGTCTAGCGGGAGGACCCTTTAGCACAGATACGCAGTATTTT.

Remarks on this clone: This likely reflects a read error, since a far larger clone is one base away. This chain uses TRBV27 with TRBJ1-2, with D possibly TRBD1 on 6 matching bases. There are 13 residues in the CDR3. Germline assignment: CDR1 MNHEY and CDR2 SMNVEV (reference sequence). The CDR3 is CAGSWSGESGYTF. Written as DNA, the CDR3 is TGTGCCGGCAGTTGGTCAGGGGAGAGTGGCTACACCTTC.

CDR3 nucleotide sequence: TGTGCCAGCAGCCCCATGGGGGGACTAGCGGGAGGTTACGAGCAGTACTTC. Translation gives CASSPMGGLAGGYEQYF. V and J are TRBV7-3 and TRBJ2-7; 15 nucleotides line up with TRBD2. This CDR3 comprises 17 residues. V lost 5 bases, J lost 4 bases, and 9 bases stayed unmatched. CDR1 SGHTA and CDR2 FQGTGA come from the germline V gene.